Shown below are 2 T cell receptor beta chains from a single sample sequenced in a study of T cells in Graves' hyperthyroidism and ophthalmopathy. Amplification of TCR beta CDR3 regions used RNA as the template. HTBI primers were employed in a first-round RT-PCR of the TCR CDR3. TCRdb fed the multiplex PCR reads into MiXCR, producing one record per CDR3 protein. The table includes more than 500,000 distinct CDR3 sequences, roughly 14% detected once. Sequenced: blood. The receptor source for this set is a woman between 40 and 55 years old with Graves' ophthalmopathy.

The chain joins TRBV9 to TRBJ1-6; 11 bases map to TRBD1. V shed 3 bases and J 8 bases; nucleotides not matched to a gene: 4. The V gene's germline CDR1 is SGDLS and CDR2 YYNGEE. CDR3 length: 15 residues. CDR3 residues: CASSGTGGWDSPLHF. The CDR3 region has the DNA TGTGCCAGCAGCGGGACAGGGGGCTGGGATTCACCCCTCCACTTT.

There are many counts of this clonotype. This sequence joins TRBV6-1 and TRBJ2-7; maybe TRBD2 (5 bases). The CDR3 spans 17 residues. The germline V gene has CDR1 MNHNS and CDR2 SASEGT. The V and J ends lost 2 bases and 0 bases respectively, with 17 bases between them. Written as DNA, the CDR3 is TGTGCCAGCAGTGAAATGAGGACGGAGGCTAGCTCCTACGAGCAGTACTTC. It translates to CASSEMRTEASSYEQYF.